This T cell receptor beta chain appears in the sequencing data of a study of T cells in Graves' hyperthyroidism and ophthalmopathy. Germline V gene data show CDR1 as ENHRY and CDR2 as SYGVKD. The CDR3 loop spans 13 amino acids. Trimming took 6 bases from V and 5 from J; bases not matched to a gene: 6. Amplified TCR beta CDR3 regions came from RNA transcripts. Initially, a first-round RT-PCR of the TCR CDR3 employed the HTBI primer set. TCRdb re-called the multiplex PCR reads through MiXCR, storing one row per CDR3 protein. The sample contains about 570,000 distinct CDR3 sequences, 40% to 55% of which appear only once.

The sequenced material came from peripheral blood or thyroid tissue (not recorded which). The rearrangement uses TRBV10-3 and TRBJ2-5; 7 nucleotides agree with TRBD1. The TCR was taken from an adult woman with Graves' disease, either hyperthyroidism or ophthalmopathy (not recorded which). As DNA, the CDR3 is TGTGCCATCAGGGGGGACAGCCAGGAGACCCAGTACTTC. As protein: CAIRGDSQETQYF.